This T cell receptor (beta chain) is drawn from a study of CXCR3-negative and CXCR3-positive naive CD8 T cells. TRB cDNA was prepared as libraries by UMI-labeled 5' RACE. TCRdb reworked the 5' RACE reads into one entry per CDR3 protein, no DNA. The sample table sets out 100,000 to 150,000 distinct CDR3 sequences. The CDR3 is 15 amino acids. CDR1 and CDR2 from the germline V gene are MNHNY and SVGAGI (reference sequence). With respect to this clonotype: Its antigen remains unidentified.

The study, taken as a whole, reports: CD5 surface expression was similar among naive subsets, and TCR strength was estimated by inference from TRB CDR3 properties.

Sequences were obtained from naive CXCR3- CD8+ T cells from blood. Indicated subset: CD45RO-CCR7+CD27+CD95- naive CD8+ T cells lacking CXCR3 (TNR3-). This receptor was obtained from a human donor in good health. Some clones in this sample may be carry-over from other donors' samples. The genes are TRBV6-6 and TRBJ2-1; TCRdb picks TRBD2, but there is no DNA to check that call. CDR3 protein: CASSRSGGLSNEQFF.